The T cell receptor beta chain under discussion was sequenced for a study of cytomegalovirus exposure and HLA in healthy donors. About this clone: Its target is not known.

The method was immunoSEQ multiplex PCR; TCRdb's version includes in-frame clones alone and lacks a portion of them. The table lists about 65,000 clones, just over 90% of them singletons, with 1% to 1.5% in the top ten. Study-level findings and limits: The investigators catalogued some 150 TCR beta chains as cytomegalovirus-associated. The tendency of first-cohort TCR clusters to co-occur in the approximately 120 validation repertoires was identified by a subsequent analysis. For most TCR sequences rarity was the rule, although some public TCRs occurred in many donors.

The germline gives CDR1 SGHTA, CDR2 FQGNSA. The CDR3 contains 14 residues. Trimming left V 2 bases short and J 7 bases short, with 15 bases between. The sequencing input was PBMCs. This chain links TRBV7-2 with TRBJ2-7; D unresolved. This sequence was found in a young woman in good health and CMV-seronegative. CDR3 sequence reads: CASSLTPSSWEQYF. The CDR3 DNA follows: TGTGCCAGCAGCTTAACCCCATCGAGCTGGGAGCAGTACTTC.